The sequence of this T cell receptor beta chain was determined in a study of CD8+CD57+ T cells in acquired aplastic anemia. Germline-derived CDR1 and CDR2 are GTSNPN and SVGIG (reference sequence). The CDR3 contains 15 residues. Trimming left V 1 base short and J 0 bases short, with 7 bases between. Both TCR beta VDJ combination and CDR3 sequence profiling were carried out. Genomic DNA was the template for this profiling. TCRdb ran MiXCR on the reads and lists one entry per CDR3 protein. The data show some 120,000 distinct CDR3 sequences, 48% seen once. This clonotype was seen at least ten times. The sequence derives from a human donor in good health, serving as a control. Material for sequencing was sorted CD4+, CD8+, or CD8+CD57+ T cells (not recorded which) from PBMCs. This chain joins TRBV30 and TRBJ1-6; D uncertain. CDR3 sequence: CAWSDMSSYNSPLHF. The CDR3 bases are TGTGCCTGGAGTGACATGAGCTCCTATAATTCACCCCTCCACTTT.